This T cell receptor (beta chain) was identified in a study of response to subunit inactivated influenza vaccine. Points from the study as a whole: After each seasonal influenza vaccination, few new T cells are recruited, the authors suggested.

About this clonotype itself: The antigen is unknown.

One entry per CDR3 protein, called by TCRdb with MiXCR from the RT-PCR reads. The sample includes roughly 700,000 distinct CDR3 sequences, around 13% of them seen just once. This sample comprised PBMCs from blood, obtained 14 days before vaccination. The origin of this receptor is a man aged 45-65 years who received an inactivated influenza vaccine.

The DNA of the CDR3 is TGTGCCAGCAAGGGGACAGAGCTAACTTCCTACAATGAGCAGTTCTTC. This gives the protein CASKGTELTSYNEQFF. This chain joins TRBV6-2 or TRBV6-3 and TRBJ2-1; 7 positions match TRBD1. V lost 7 bases and J lost 1; bases outside the gene matches: 10. This CDR3 has 16 amino acids. Germline V lookup: CDR1 MNHEY, CDR2 SVGEGT.